The 25 T cell receptor beta chains given below trace back to one sample, sequenced in a study of blood T cell repertoires in COVID-19. Clones were read by immunoSEQ multiplex PCR, and TCRdb kept only the in-frame ones, dropping some. The repertoire holds about 74,000 clones, with just under 85% as singletons. The sequencing input was peripheral blood. Receptor source: a man aged 65 to 85 with acute or convalescent COVID-19.

This chain joins TRBV6-5 and TRBJ2-1, with 13 bases identical to TRBD2. This CDR3 is 15 amino acids long. Trimming cost V 4 bases and J 7 bases; bases outside gene matches: 4. Germline lookup yields CDR1 MNHEY and CDR2 SVGAGI. The CDR3 loop reads CASSSSTSGRNEQFF. The DNA for the CDR3 is TGTGCCAGCAGTTCCTCGACTAGCGGGAGGAATGAGCAGTTCTTC.

This clone has just one count. The chain employs TRBV28 and TRBJ2-1; 13 bases are a match to TRBD2. Germline V gene sequence: CDR1 MDHEN, CDR2 SYDVKM. Germline trimming cut 4 bases from V and 10 bases from J; bases unmatched to any gene: 13. This CDR3 has 17 amino acids. CDR3: CASSSGGLAGDFGEQFF. DNA of the CDR3: TGTGCCAGCAGTTCCGGTGGACTAGCGGGAGATTTTGGCGAGCAGTTCTTC. Full variable domain (outside the CDR3, taken from reference TRBV28 and TRBJ2-1): DVKVTQSSRYLVKRTGEKVFLECVQDMDHENMFWYRQDPGLGLRLIYFSYDVKMKEKGDIPEGYSVSREKKERFSLILESASTNQTSMYLCASSSGGLAGDFGEQFFGPGTRLTVL.

This sequence joins TRBV18 and TRBJ2-3, with TRBD2 as a possible D gene (6 bases). V was cut by 4 bases and J by 4 bases, with 15 bases left in between. Germline lookup yields CDR1 KGHSH and CDR2 LQKENI. The CDR3 sequence is 15 residues long. The CDR3 sequence: CASSRGGRGADTQYF. CDR3 coding DNA: TGTGCCAGCTCACGGGGTGGCCGCGGGGCAGATACGCAGTATTTT. The full variable domain, in which reference TRBV18 and TRBJ2-3 provide the parts outside the CDR3, is NAGVMQNPRHLVRRRGQEARLRCSPMKGHSHVYWYRQLPEEGLKFMVYLQKENIIDESGMPKERFSAEFPKEGPSILRIQQVVRGDSAAYFCASSRGGRGADTQYFGPGTRLTVL.

This clone turned up a few times. This chain joins TRBV27 and TRBJ2-1; 7 nucleotides match TRBD2. Germline trimming cut 2 bases from V and 3 bases from J; bases unmatched to any gene: 4. Per germline, CDR1 MNHEY and CDR2 SMNVEV (reference sequence). This CDR3 is built from 15 residues. The CDR3 nucleotides read TGTGCCAGCAGTTTAGCGGGAGATTTCTACAATGAGCAGTTCTTC. Its protein is CASSLAGDFYNEQFF.

V usage is TRBV7-9 and J usage is TRBJ2-5; the match to TRBD1 covers 7 bases. From germline, CDR1 is SEHNR and CDR2 FQNEAQ (reference sequence). V shed 5 bases, J shed 9 bases, and the junction held 15 bases outside the gene matches. This CDR3 spans 15 amino acids. The CDR3 sequence is CASSAPGTEKRSQYF. CDR3 sequence (DNA): TGTGCCAGCAGCGCGCCCGGGACAGAGAAGAGGTCCCAGTACTTC.

V and J are TRBV7-9 and TRBJ2-2; D perhaps matches TRBD2 (5 bases). Trimming pared 5 bases from V and 4 bases from J, leaving 17 bases between. CDR3 size: 16 residues. CDR1 and CDR2 from the germline V gene are SEHNR and FQNEAQ (reference sequence). CDR3 in DNA: TGTGCCAGCAGCCCAGGACTCACTTCGTCCACCGGGGAGCTGTTTTTT. Amino acids: CASSPGLTSSTGELFF.

The chain combines TRBV7-2 with TRBJ2-7; TRBD1 agrees at 9 bases. V was clipped by 4 bases and J by 2 bases; unmatched bases: 3. This CDR3 region has 14 residues. Germline CDR1 is SGHTA and CDR2 is FQGNSA. CDR3: CASSWTGATYEQYF. The CDR3 bases are TGTGCCAGCAGCTGGACAGGGGCGACCTACGAGCAGTACTTC.

The genes are TRBV27 and TRBJ1-5; no clear D. CDR3 size: 13 residues. V was trimmed by 3 bases and J by 5 bases, leaving 8 bases between them. Per germline, CDR1 MNHEY and CDR2 SMNVEV (reference sequence). Written as DNA, the CDR3 is TGTGCCAGCAGTTTCGGGTTCCATCAGCCCCAGCATTTT. It specifies CASSFGFHQPQHF.

The rearrangement joins TRBV5-1 to TRBJ2-2; 8 bases align to TRBD2. The CDR3 runs to 16 residues. Germline assignment: CDR1 SGHRS and CDR2 YFSETQ. Losses at the gene ends were 1 base for V and 5 bases for J; bases not matched to a gene: 7. CDR3 amino acids: CASSLSLAGGTGELFF. Written as DNA, the CDR3 is TGCGCCAGCAGCTTGTCCCTCGCGGGAGGTACCGGGGAGCTGTTTTTT. The entire variable domain, with the rest obtained from reference TRBV5-1 and TRBJ2-2, is as follows: KAGVTQTPRYLIKTRGQQVTLSCSPISGHRSVSWYQQTPGQGLQFLFEYFSETQRNKGNFPGRFSGRQFSNSRSEMNVSTLELGDSALYLCASSLSLAGGTGELFFGEGSRLTVL.

The CDR3 loop is CASSSSGAGTNEQYF. CDR3 DNA: TGCGCCAGCAGCTCTAGCGGAGCAGGCACTAACGAGCAGTACTTC. The chain combines TRBV5-1 with TRBJ2-7, with 7 positions matching TRBD2. Trimming at V came to 3 bases and at J to 5 bases, leaving 11 bases not matched to a gene. This CDR3 region has 15 residues. Germline values: CDR1 SGHRS, CDR2 YFSETQ. Filled out from reference TRBV5-1 and TRBJ2-7, the complete variable domain reads KAGVTQTPRYLIKTRGQQVTLSCSPISGHRSVSWYQQTPGQGLQFLFEYFSETQRNKGNFPGRFSGRQFSNSRSEMNVSTLELGDSALYLCASSSSGAGTNEQYFGPGTRLTVT.

CDR3 nucleotides: TGTGCCAGCAGTTTGGGACAGGGGGCGAACACCGGGGAGCTGTTTTTT. Translation gives CASSLGQGANTGELFF. The J gene is TRBJ2-2, the V gene TRBV2, with TRBD1 matching over 11 bases. The length of the CDR3 is 16 residues. Germline loops: CDR1 SNHLY, CDR2 FYNNEI. With V trimmed by 5 bases and J by 0 bases, 2 bases remained unmatched.

The genes are TRBV27 and TRBJ2-3; 8 bases are a match to TRBD2. Trimming took 2 bases from V and 6 from J; bases not matched to a gene: 7. The CDR3 length is 15 residues. Germline-derived CDR1 and CDR2 are MNHEY and SMNVEV (reference sequence). CDR3 DNA sequence: TGTGCCAGCAGTTTACTAGCGGGTTCAGGGGATACGCAGTATTTT. Translation gives CASSLLAGSGDTQYF.

CDR3 protein: CASSLDRNTEAFF. The CDR3 DNA is TGCGCCAGCAGCTTGGACAGGAACACTGAAGCTTTCTTT. The rearrangement uses TRBV5-1 and TRBJ1-1; unclear D gene. CDR3 length equals 13 residues. CDR1 and CDR2 (germline): SGHRS, YFSETQ. Trimming pared 0 bases from V and 1 base from J, leaving 4 bases between.

V is TRBV2 and J is TRBJ1-3; TRBD1 matches 11 bases. The CDR3 contains 13 residues. J was trimmed by 7 bases and V by 4 bases; bases with no gene match: 0. Germline CDR1 reads SNHLY; CDR2 reads FYNNEI. CDR3 in DNA: TGTGCCAGCAGTGGGGACAGGGGGAACACCATATATTTT. Amino acids: CASSGDRGNTIYF.

The chain combines TRBV10-3 with TRBJ1-2, with D tentatively TRBD1 (5 bases). CDR1 is ENHRY, CDR2 SYGVKD, per germline. V lost 5 bases and J lost 4, with 8 bases in between. This CDR3 is 12 amino acids long. CDR3 sequence: CAISTDSYGYTF. As DNA, the CDR3 is TGTGCCATCAGTACTGACAGCTATGGCTACACCTTC.

The rearrangement links TRBV18 to TRBJ2-5, with D maybe TRBD2 (6 bases). V dropped 2 bases and J dropped 5 bases, with 12 bases sitting between them. Germline V lookup: CDR1 KGHSH, CDR2 LQKENI. The CDR3 is 14 amino acids. This CDR3 is CASSPSSGRETQYF. CDR3 nucleotide sequence: TGTGCCAGCTCACCATCTTCGGGGAGGGAGACCCAGTACTTC.

The rearrangement links TRBV12-5 to TRBJ2-3; TRBD2 is a possible D gene (5 bases). V dropped 3 bases and J dropped 1 base, with 11 bases sitting between them. From germline, CDR1 is LGHNT and CDR2 FRNRAP. The CDR3 loop spans 15 amino acids. CDR3 protein: CASGFASLGTDTQYF. The DNA of the CDR3 is TGTGCTAGTGGTTTCGCTAGCCTTGGCACAGATACGCAGTATTTT.

The V and J genes are TRBV9 and TRBJ2-5; 14 nucleotides agree with TRBD2. The CDR3 covers 16 residues. The junction had 1 base not matched to a gene; V was cut back by 0 bases and J by 3 bases. Germline V gene sequence: CDR1 SGDLS, CDR2 YYNGEE. CDR3 DNA sequence: TGTGCCAGCAGCGTAGGACTAGCGGGAGGGGAAGAGACCCAGTACTTC. This gives the protein CASSVGLAGGEETQYF.

The genes are TRBV2 and TRBJ2-2; D is uncertain. From germline, CDR1 is SNHLY and CDR2 FYNNEI. The CDR3 totals 14 residues. V lost 5 bases, J lost 1 base, and 8 bases lay in between. This CDR3 reads CASSTVLNTGELFF. The CDR3 bases are TGTGCCAGCAGTACCGTACTGAACACCGGGGAGCTGTTTTTT.

The chain joins TRBV6-1 to TRBJ1-5; the D is unclear. Germline-derived CDR1 and CDR2 are MNHNS and SASEGT. V shed 0 bases and J shed 6 bases, with 9 bases lying between them. The CDR3 runs to 14 residues. The CDR3 spells CASSEALRGQPQHF. Written as DNA, the CDR3 is TGTGCCAGCAGTGAAGCGCTGCGGGGTCAGCCCCAGCATTTT.

CDR3 coding DNA: TGTGCCAGCAGCTCTGGGGCGCATGAGCAGTTCTTC. Translated: CASSSGAHEQFF. This chain joins TRBV11-2 and TRBJ2-1; tentatively, D is TRBD1 (5 bases). V lost 4 bases and J 8 bases, leaving 9 bases between the germline ends. The CDR3 extends over 12 amino acids. Germline values: CDR1 SGHAT, CDR2 FQNNGV.

The genes are TRBV10-2 and TRBJ2-7; 13 nucleotides line up with TRBD2. Looked up from germline, CDR1 is WSHSY and CDR2 is SAAADI. J gave up 2 bases and V 6 bases, and 4 bases lay outside the gene matches. The CDR3 loop spans 15 amino acids. CDR3 protein: CASRQLAGGTYEQYF. For the CDR3, the DNA is TGCGCCAGCAGACAACTAGCGGGAGGGACCTACGAGCAGTACTTC.

The chain links TRBV6-1 to TRBJ1-2; the match to TRBD1 covers 7 bases. Looked up from germline, CDR1 is MNHNS and CDR2 is SASEGT. The V gene end was trimmed by 1 base and the J gene end by 5 bases; junction bases not matched to a gene: 4. CDR3 length: 14 residues. CDR3 nucleotide sequence: TGTGCCAGCAGTGAAGGCGGCAGGGGGTATGGCTACACCTTC. Translation: CASSEGGRGYGYTF.

The chain combines TRBV20-1 with TRBJ2-7; 8 bases align to TRBD1. Germline assignment: CDR1 DFQATT and CDR2 SNEGSKA (reference sequence). This CDR3 contains 14 residues. V lost 3 bases, J lost 1 base, and 5 bases stayed unmatched. The CDR3 DNA reads TGCAGTGCTAGTAAAGGACAGGGTTCCTACGAGCAGTACTTC. This sequence encodes CSASKGQGSYEQYF.

The J gene is TRBJ2-1, the V gene TRBV9, with 11 positions matching TRBD2. The CDR3 runs 15 residues. The germline CDR1 and CDR2 sequences are SGDLS and YYNGEE. The junction had 9 bases not matched to a gene; V was cut back by 7 bases and J by 6 bases. The CDR3 sequence: CASGQTSGATNEQFF. DNA of the CDR3: TGTGCCAGCGGCCAGACTAGCGGGGCCACCAATGAGCAGTTCTTC.